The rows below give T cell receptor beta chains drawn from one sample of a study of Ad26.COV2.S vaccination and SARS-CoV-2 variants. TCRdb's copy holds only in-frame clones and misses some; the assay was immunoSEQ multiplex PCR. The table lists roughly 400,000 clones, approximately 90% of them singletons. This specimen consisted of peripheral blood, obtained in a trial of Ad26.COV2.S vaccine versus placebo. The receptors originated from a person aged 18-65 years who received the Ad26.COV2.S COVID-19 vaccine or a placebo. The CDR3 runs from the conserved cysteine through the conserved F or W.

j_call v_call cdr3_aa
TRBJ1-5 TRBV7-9 CASARGVQPQHF
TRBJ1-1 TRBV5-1 CASSLAQGAGTEAFF
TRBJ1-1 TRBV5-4 CASSGRVVGGEAFF
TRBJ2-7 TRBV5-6 CASSSLGAGPINEQYF
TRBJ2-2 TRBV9 CASSVGGFGTGELFF
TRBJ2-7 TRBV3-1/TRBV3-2 CASSSRTGWDEQYF
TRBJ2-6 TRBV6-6 CASSYSLVAGANVLTF
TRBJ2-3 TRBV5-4 CASSFTLPDTQYF
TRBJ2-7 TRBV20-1 CSASSRAYEQYF
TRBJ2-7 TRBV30 CAWNPTTGQGAYEQYF
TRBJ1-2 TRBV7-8 CASSPGGNFYGYTF
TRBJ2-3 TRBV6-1 CASREESFTDTQYF
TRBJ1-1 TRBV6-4 CASNKNTEAFF
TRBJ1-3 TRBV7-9 CASSAGSWNTIYF
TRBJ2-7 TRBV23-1 CASGGGEQYF
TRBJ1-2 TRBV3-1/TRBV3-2 CASSQVGSYGYTF
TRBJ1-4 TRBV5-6 CASTFFSGEKLFF
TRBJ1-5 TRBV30 CAWSTTGEADQPQHF
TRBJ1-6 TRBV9 CASSGQGARGNSPLHF
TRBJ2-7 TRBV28 CASSSSGTRKQYF
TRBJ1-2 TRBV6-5 CASSPDRGGGYTF
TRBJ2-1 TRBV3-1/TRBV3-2 CASSQRGSGSINEQFF
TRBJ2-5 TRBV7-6 CASSFGAEETQYF
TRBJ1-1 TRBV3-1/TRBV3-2 CASSQARRTEAFF
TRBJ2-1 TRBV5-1 CASSLVQGEQFF
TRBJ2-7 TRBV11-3 CASSYPGLALSYEQYF
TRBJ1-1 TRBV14 CASSVRTGIEAFF
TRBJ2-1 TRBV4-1 CASRDLVGPSYNEQFF
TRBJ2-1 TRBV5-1 CASSFRVLAGGHNEQFF
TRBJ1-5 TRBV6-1 CASSEWLGGRGNQPQHF
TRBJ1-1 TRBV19 CASSIEGDGGTEAFF